This T cell receptor (beta chain) was identified during a study of EBV T-cell therapy then PD-1 blockade in nasopharyngeal carcinoma (dated by TCRdb to the early 2020s). Genomic DNA was extracted from sorted cells using the Qiagen DNeasy Kit. Deep sequencing of the TCR beta chain was done on the immunoSEQ platform. The original pipeline was this. Repertoire data analysis was performed with the immunoSEQ Analyzer software. Sourced from immuneACCESS, this table was stored by TCRdb with only in-frame sequences that have V and J called. A share of the clones is absent; for the studies checked, an unresolved V gene accounts for under half, and the remainder has no known explanation. D and trimming come from the DNA, and the V and J calls and clone size come from that table. Counted in this sample were 24,000 or so clones; nearly 85% of them appeared once. The top ten clonotypes cover roughly 29% of the sample.

In regard to this clone: The antigen it recognizes is unknown. One base away there is no much larger clone; base qualities are not given.

The sample's treatment or condition label, decoded: AdE1-LMPpoly-expanded autologous EBV-specific T-cell therapy followed by anti-PD-1 nivolumab. The TCR was taken from a man aged 40-55 years with nasopharyngeal carcinoma. The sample was CD8+ T cells from blood, taken between days 55 and 70 from a patient whose treatment included autologous EBV-specific T cells and nivolumab.

The DNA reads TGTGCCAGCAGCCCGGTCCTTCCAGAGCAGTTCTTC. Translation gives CASSPVLPEQFF. The chain couples TRBV7-6 to TRBJ2-1; the D gene cannot be named for sure. CDR1 SGHVS and CDR2 FNYEAQ are derived from the germline V gene. A distance of 12 bases separates the germline ends of V and J, which lose 5 bases and 10 bases respectively. The CDR3 numbers 12 residues from cysteine through phenylalanine. Only CDR3 DNA remains: 36 bases, in frame from the first base.